This T cell receptor beta chain was captured in a study of blood T cells in healthy people across ages. Study-level points and caveats: Per million T cells, the diversity of TCR beta decreased roughly linearly as age advanced.

V lost 2 bases and J lost 8, with 11 bases in between. The CDR3 has 14 residues. The germline gives CDR1 SGHTS, CDR2 YDEGEE. Then a second PCR, running roughly 7 to 11 cycles, was carried out with a sample-barcoded 5' primer and a J-beta primer mix. TCRdb re-analysed the 5' RACE reads in MiXCR, keeping a single row per CDR3 protein. The sample has some 800,000 distinct CDR3 sequences, around 42% seen once. As for this clonotype: Its antigen is not identified.

Sequencing used blood. This receptor was taken from a man in his 60s in good health. The chain employs TRBV5-8 and TRBJ2-6, with D perhaps TRBD1 (5 bases). The CDR3 DNA follows: TGTGCCAGCAGCTTCGACAGTGTGACCAACGTCCTGACTTTC. This translates into CASSFDSVTNVLTF.